The 17 T cell receptor beta chains presented below share a single source sample, sequenced in a study of radiation and T cells in renal cell carcinoma. Libraries were prepared by immunoSEQ multiplex PCR; TCRdb keeps only in-frame clonotypes and omits some of them. The data hold some 140,000 clones, with approximately 91% observed a single time. This sample's time point: baseline pretreatment blood. The treatment: 15 Gy SBRT to primary tumor, nephrectomy 4 weeks later. The sample was blood, taken from a patient whose treatment included radiotherapy and nephrectomy. The receptors come from a woman aged 45 to 65 with renal cell carcinoma.

The V call is TRBV7-2, the J call TRBJ1-1, with 9 nucleotides matching TRBD1. This CDR3 contains 11 residues. V dropped 3 bases and J dropped 10; count of bases not matched to a gene: 0. Germline-derived CDR1 and CDR2 are SGHTA and FQGNSA. CDR3 in amino acids: CASSLTGGAFF. The CDR3 coding sequence is TGTGCCAGCAGCTTGACAGGGGGAGCTTTCTTT. The complete variable domain, with remaining parts taken from reference TRBV7-2 and TRBJ1-1, reads GAGVSQSPSNKVTEKGKDVELRCDPISGHTALYWYRQSLGQGLEFLIYFQGNSAPDKSGLPSDRFSAERTGGSVSTLTIQRTQQEDSAVYLCASSLTGGAFFGQGTRLTVV.

This clone was seen once. This chain joins TRBV7-6 and TRBJ1-3; D remains unclear. Trimming shortened V by 2 bases and J by 3 bases, and 11 bases separated the two germline ends. Germline V gene data show CDR1 as SGHVS and CDR2 as FNYEAQ. The CDR3 runs to 15 residues. In nucleotides, the CDR3 is TGTGCCAGCAGCTTAAATAAAGGGATTGGAAACACCATATATTTT. It codes for CASSLNKGIGNTIYF.

V gene TRBV14 combines with J gene TRBJ2-2; 11 bases match TRBD1. This CDR3 contains 16 residues. V lost 4 bases and J lost 5; bases outside the gene matches: 6. Germline lookup yields CDR1 SGHDN and CDR2 FVKESK. CDR3 nucleotide sequence: TGTGCCAGCAGCCGAAGGACAGGGGGCCCGACCGGGGAGCTGTTTTTT. Protein sequence: CASSRRTGGPTGELFF.

The V and J genes are TRBV19 and TRBJ1-5; the D is unclear. CDR1 and CDR2 from the germline V gene are LNHDA and SQIVND (reference sequence). The CDR3 has 16 amino acids. Trimming shortened V by 0 bases and J by 6 bases, and 15 bases separated the two germline ends. The chain's CDR3 is CASSIESWEPGQPQHF. In DNA, the CDR3 is TGTGCCAGTAGTATAGAGAGTTGGGAGCCGGGTCAGCCCCAGCATTTT. The whole variable domain, remainder taken from reference TRBV19 and TRBJ1-5, is DGGITQSPKYLFRKEGQNVTLSCEQNLNHDAMYWYRQDPGQGLRLIYYSQIVNDFQKGDIAEGYSVSREKKESFPLTVTSAQKNPTAFYLCASSIESWEPGQPQHFGDGTRLSIL.

The chain links TRBV30 to TRBJ2-7; TRBD1 matches 7 bases. V lost 4 bases, J lost 4 bases, and 7 bases stayed unmatched. This CDR3 is 13 amino acids long. Germline CDR1 is GTSNPN and CDR2 is SVGIG (reference sequence). The chain's CDR3 is CAWTRQGLYEQYF. CDR3 nucleotide sequence: TGTGCCTGGACTCGACAGGGTCTTTACGAGCAGTACTTC.

This chain links TRBV30 with TRBJ1-4, with D possibly TRBD1 on 5 matching bases. Germline values: CDR1 GTSNPN, CDR2 SVGIG (reference sequence). CDR3 length: 12 residues. V was trimmed by 5 bases and J by 7 bases, leaving 11 bases between them. CDR3 sequence (DNA): TGTGCCTGGGGTCCTGGGGGTGAAAAACTGTTTTTT. Residues: CAWGPGGEKLFF.

The J gene is TRBJ2-3, the V gene TRBV18; D is unclear. This CDR3 has 13 amino acids. Trimming took 1 base from V and 6 from J, leaving 8 bases between them. The germline V gene encodes CDR1 KGHSH and CDR2 LQKENI. Here the CDR3 DNA reads TGTGCCAGCTCACCACGGGCAGAGGATACGCAGTATTTT. This translates into CASSPRAEDTQYF.

This chain connects TRBV7-8 to TRBJ1-1, with D perhaps matching TRBD1 (5 bases). This CDR3 comprises 15 residues. The germline V and J ends were trimmed by 6 bases and 4 bases, with 18 bases remaining between them. The germline V gene has CDR1 SGHVS and CDR2 FQNEAQ. Written as DNA, the CDR3 is TGTGCCAGCAGTCCAACAGGCGGCCAGACCACTGAAGCTTTCTTT. This codes for CASSPTGGQTTEAFF.

The rearrangement uses TRBV5-6 and TRBJ2-1; the D call may be TRBD1 or TRBD2 (5 bases each). Trimming pared 0 bases from V and 6 bases from J, leaving 10 bases between. Germline CDR1 is SGHDT and CDR2 is YYEEEE. There are 14 residues in the CDR3. The CDR3 bases are TGTGCCAGCAGCTTGGTCGGGGCTTTCAATGAGCAGTTCTTC. Translation gives CASSLVGAFNEQFF.

The J gene is TRBJ2-7, the V gene TRBV2; 7 nucleotides agree with TRBD2. Germline-derived CDR1 and CDR2 are SNHLY and FYNNEI. The CDR3 length is 13 residues. V was clipped by 5 bases and J by 1 base; unmatched bases: 2. The CDR3 loop is CASSRRGSYEQYF. The CDR3 DNA follows: TGTGCCAGCAGTCGGCGGGGGTCCTACGAGCAGTACTTC.

This rearrangement joins TRBV10-2 to TRBJ1-3; D gene ambiguous. Germline values: CDR1 WSHSY, CDR2 SAAADI. The CDR3 has 14 residues. With 2 bases removed from V and 2 bases from J, the gap between germline ends came to 7 bases. The CDR3 region is CASSERATGNTIYF. DNA for the CDR3: TGCGCCAGCAGTGAGCGGGCAACTGGAAACACCATATATTTT.

Concerning this clone itself: An end of the junction differs from the germline gene, which may be a read error. The chain has TRBV5-1 and TRBJ2-5; a possible D gene is TRBD2 (7 bases). The CDR3 totals 14 residues. CDR1 and CDR2 from the germline V gene are SGHRS and YFSETQ. This chain's CDR3 is CASSFGQGRETRYF. CDR3 DNA: TGCGCCAGCAGCTTCGGTCAGGGGAGGGAGACCCGGTACTTC.

This sequence joins TRBV10-1 and TRBJ2-3, with D possibly matching TRBD2 (5 bases). The CDR3 totals 12 residues. V lost 5 bases to trimming and J lost 11 bases, with 14 bases between them. Germline lookup yields CDR1 WNHNN and CDR2 SYGVQD (reference sequence). The CDR3 reads CASSQDRGQQYF. CDR3 sequence (DNA): TGCGCCAGCAGTCAGGACCGAGGGCAGCAGTATTTT.

J is TRBJ2-7 and V is TRBV23-1, with 7 nucleotides matching TRBD1. TRBV23-1 is recorded as an ORF, its role being uncertain. The CDR3 has 14 amino acids. The V segment lost 8 bases and the J segment 3 bases; nucleotides outside the gene matches: 10. The CDR3 loop is CASFPGDRDYEQYF. The CDR3 coding sequence is TGCGCCAGCTTCCCGGGTGACAGGGACTACGAGCAGTACTTC.

This sequence joins TRBV7-2 and TRBJ1-2; the D gene is possibly TRBD1 (5 bases). Looked up from germline, CDR1 is SGHTA and CDR2 is FQGNSA. The V and J ends lost 0 bases and 8 bases respectively, with 7 bases between them. CDR3 length: 12 residues. CDR3 amino acids: CASSLAGGGYTF. CDR3 bases: TGTGCCAGCAGCTTAGCGGGGGGAGGCTACACCTTC.

This CDR3 reads CASRGELGNNSPLHF. The DNA for the CDR3 is TGTGCCAGCAGGGGGGAGCTAGGGAATAATTCACCCCTCCACTTT. The chain couples TRBV6-5 to TRBJ1-6, with D tentatively TRBD1 (5 bases). From germline, CDR1 is MNHEY and CDR2 SVGAGI. V shed 6 bases and J shed 5 bases, with 14 bases lying between them. The CDR3 extends over 15 amino acids.

The CDR3 sequence is CASSLEQGFDYGYTF. The CDR3 DNA reads TGCGCCAGCAGCTTGGAACAGGGATTCGACTATGGCTACACCTTC. The rearrangement links TRBV5-1 to TRBJ1-2; a possible D gene is TRBD1 (6 bases). V shed 0 bases and J shed 3 bases, with 12 bases lying between them. Germline lookup yields CDR1 SGHRS and CDR2 YFSETQ. The CDR3 has 15 residues.